This paragraph reports one TCR beta chain. The V segment lost 10 bases and the J segment 7 bases; nucleotides outside the gene matches: 10. CDR3 length: 13 amino acids. The germline CDR1 and CDR2 sequences are WNHNN and SYGVQD (reference sequence). cDNA came from about 0.5 to 1 ug RNA primed by random hexamers. A single record per CDR3 protein comes from TCRdb applying MiXCR to the immunoSEQ multiplex PCR reads. The sample consists of 300,000 or so distinct CDR3 sequences, 92% of them appearing once. This specimen belongs to a study of CD8 T cells in Susac syndrome. Sequenced sample: CD4+ T cells from PBMCs. The clonotype was recovered from a human donor with multiple sclerosis. The J gene is TRBJ2-1, the V gene TRBV10-1, with 7 bases fitting TRBD2. The CDR3 sequence is CANTSGRGNEQFF. The DNA for the CDR3 is TGCGCCAACACTTCGGGGAGGGGTAATGAGCAGTTCTTC.